This TCR beta chain appears in the sequencing data of a study of CD8 T cells in Susac syndrome. Random-hexamer reverse transcription was applied to about 0.5 to 1 ug RNA. TCRdb re-analysed the immunoSEQ multiplex PCR reads in MiXCR, keeping a single row per CDR3 protein. The sample holds 150,000 to 200,000 distinct CDR3 sequences, 90% to 95% seen once. Trimming took 2 bases from V and 8 from J; bases not matched to a gene: 7. The CDR3 sequence is 15 residues long. Germline V gives CDR1 SGHRS, CDR2 YFSETQ. High-throughput TCR beta sequencing covered peripheral CD8+ and CD4+ T cells. In the multiple sclerosis control group, patients were treatment-naive and had stable or active relapsing-remitting disease. TEMRA cells were FACS-enriched, while CD8+ and CD4+ T cells were negatively isolated.

Material for sequencing was CD8+ T cells from PBMCs. This sequence was found in a human donor with multiple sclerosis. The rearrangement joins TRBV5-1 to TRBJ2-1; TRBD2 matches at 10 bases. CDR3 nucleotide sequence: TGCGCCAGCAGCTTAGCAGCGGGAGGGCCAGATGAGCAGTTCTTC. Amino acids: CASSLAAGGPDEQFF.